The 27 T cell receptor beta chains given below trace back to one sample, sequenced in a study of T cells in Graves' hyperthyroidism and ophthalmopathy. TCR beta CDR3 sequences were amplified from RNA transcripts. HTBI primers were employed in a first-round RT-PCR of the TCR CDR3. From the multiplex PCR reads, TCRdb called clonotypes with MiXCR, one entry per CDR3 protein. The sample has about 530,000 distinct CDR3 sequences; more than 15% are singletons. Material for sequencing was blood. All receptors come from a woman younger than 35 with Graves' ophthalmopathy.

The rearrangement links TRBV2 to TRBJ2-3, with 7 nucleotides matching TRBD1. The germline V gene has CDR1 SNHLY and CDR2 FYNNEI. J lost 0 bases, V lost 8 bases, and 8 bases had no gene match. The CDR3 is 15 amino acids. The CDR3 nucleotides read TGTGCCAGCCCTCGGACAGGCGAAAGCACAGATACGCAGTATTTT. Its translation is CASPRTGESTDTQYF.

The J gene is TRBJ2-7, the V gene TRBV2; D unresolved. The CDR3 loop spans 10 amino acids. V dropped 9 bases and J dropped 3 bases, with 6 bases sitting between them. Germline CDR1 reads SNHLY; CDR2 reads FYNNEI. The CDR3 reads CASNGYEQYF. The CDR3 DNA sequence: TGTGCCAGTAATGGCTACGAGCAGTACTTC.

This clonotype was observed at least ten times. J is TRBJ1-1 and V is TRBV28; TRBD1 agrees at 9 bases. V was pared by 5 bases and J by 4 bases, with 20 bases of the junction left unmatched. Germline assignment: CDR1 MDHEN and CDR2 SYDVKM. The CDR3 has 19 residues. CDR3 loop: CASSPYTYRGRISSTEAFF. CDR3 nucleotide sequence: TGTGCCAGCAGTCCCTATACCTACAGGGGGCGAATATCCAGCACTGAAGCTTTCTTT.

This clonotype was seen repeatedly, ten times or more. The chain is built from TRBV5-1 and TRBJ2-2; TRBD1 matches 8 bases. V shed 3 bases, J shed 5 bases, and the junction held 3 bases outside the gene matches. Germline lookup yields CDR1 SGHRS and CDR2 YFSETQ. The CDR3 spans 14 residues. Written as DNA, the CDR3 is TGCGCCAGCAGCTCTGGACAGGGTACCGGGGAGCTGTTTTTT. It specifies CASSSGQGTGELFF. Combining the CDR3 with reference TRBV5-1 and TRBJ2-2 gives the whole variable domain KAGVTQTPRYLIKTRGQQVTLSCSPISGHRSVSWYQQTPGQGLQFLFEYFSETQRNKGNFPGRFSGRQFSNSRSEMNVSTLELGDSALYLCASSSGQGTGELFFGEGSRLTVL.

This chain links TRBV3-1 with TRBJ2-3; 8 nucleotides agree with TRBD2. The CDR3 consists of 17 residues. V was clipped by 1 base and J by 0 bases; unmatched bases: 6. Germline lookup yields CDR1 LGHDT and CDR2 YNNKEL (reference sequence). DNA for the CDR3: TGTGCCAGCAGCCAAGTCCTAGCGGGTTATAGCACAGATACGCAGTATTTT. Encoded protein: CASSQVLAGYSTDTQYF.

This clonotype was seen at least ten times. The V call is TRBV7-3, the J call TRBJ1-2; 7 bases match TRBD1. The V gene's germline CDR1 is SGHTA and CDR2 FQGTGA. Unmatched junction bases numbered 9, after V lost 5 bases and J lost 3 bases. The CDR3 runs 15 residues. CDR3 DNA sequence: TGTGCCAGCAGCGTTACAGGGGAGTATCACTATGGCTACACCTTC. This gives the protein CASSVTGEYHYGYTF.

Of note for this clonotype: A much more abundant neighbour one base away suggests this may be a read error. The chain is built from TRBV27 and TRBJ2-3, with unresolved D. The germline V gene encodes CDR1 MNHEY and CDR2 SMNVEV (reference sequence). CDR3 size: 14 residues. The CDR3: CASSLSQSTDTRYF. The CDR3 nucleotides are TGTGCCAGCAGTTTATCGCAGAGCACAGATACGCGGTATTTT.

The table lists this clonotype with many counts. The chain couples TRBV28 to TRBJ2-4; D not resolved. CDR1 and CDR2 from the germline V gene are MDHEN and SYDVKM. V shed 3 bases and J shed 3 bases, with 12 bases lying between them. The CDR3 sequence is 15 residues long. This CDR3 is CASSFAPLNKNIQYF. CDR3 DNA sequence: TGTGCCAGCAGTTTCGCTCCCCTTAACAAAAACATTCAGTACTTC. The variable domain in full, with the rest retrieved from reference TRBV28 and TRBJ2-4, is DVKVTQSSRYLVKRTGEKVFLECVQDMDHENMFWYRQDPGLGLRLIYFSYDVKMKEKGDIPEGYSVSREKKERFSLILESASTNQTSMYLCASSFAPLNKNIQYFGAGTRLSVL.

This clonotype was seen ten or more times. The chain combines TRBV20-1 with TRBJ2-3, with TRBD2 matching over 9 bases. J gave up 3 bases and V 1 base, and 8 bases lay outside the gene matches. The CDR3 extends over 16 amino acids. CDR1 is DFQATT and CDR2 is SNEGSKA in the germline V gene (reference sequence). CDR3 DNA: TGCAGTGCTAGAGCGAAACTAGCGGGTATAACAGATACGCAGTATTTT. Translating it yields CSARAKLAGITDTQYF.

The CDR3, as DNA: TGTGCCAGCAGCCAAGCCGGGACCGACTCTGGAAACACCATATATTTT. Protein sequence: CASSQAGTDSGNTIYF. V is TRBV14 and J is TRBJ1-3; D perhaps matches TRBD1 (5 bases). Germline values: CDR1 SGHDN, CDR2 FVKESK. V was shortened by 1 base and J by 0 bases, with 10 bases between the two germline ends. The CDR3 is 16 amino acids.

In this sample, this clonotype turned up a few times. The V and J genes are TRBV7-9 and TRBJ2-1, with D unresolved. In germline, CDR1 is SEHNR, CDR2 FQNEAQ (reference sequence). Trimming took off 4 bases at V and 5 bases at J, with 18 bases between the two ends. The CDR3 covers 16 residues. CDR3 in amino acids: CASSSSGSGGNNEQFF. DNA for the CDR3: TGTGCCAGCAGCTCCTCAGGCTCGGGCGGAAACAATGAGCAGTTCTTC.

Concerning this clonotype itself: A read error may produce the germline difference seen at one junction end. The chain couples TRBV19 to TRBJ1-5, with 9 bases lining up with TRBD1. The germline V gene has CDR1 LNHDA and CDR2 SQIVND (reference sequence). There are 16 residues in the CDR3. Here the CDR3 reads CTSSIDRGSSNQPQHF. Written as DNA, the CDR3 is TGTACCAGTAGTATTGACAGGGGGAGTAGCAATCAGCCCCAGCATTTT.

This clonotype was observed many times. The chain carries TRBV28 and TRBJ2-7, with D possibly matching TRBD1 (6 bases). Germline values: CDR1 MDHEN, CDR2 SYDVKM. Trimming stripped 6 bases from V and 0 bases from J, with 15 bases between. The CDR3 totals 15 residues. The CDR3 DNA follows: TGTGCCAGCAGAAAGTCAGGGGCTACCTCCTACGAGCAGTACTTC. Protein: CASRKSGATSYEQYF.

This chain uses TRBV6-2 or TRBV6-3 with TRBJ1-3; TRBD1 aligns across 9 bases. CDR1 is MNHEY, CDR2 SVGEGT, per germline. After removal of 4 bases from V and 2 bases from J, the junction contained 3 bases not matched to a gene. The CDR3 runs 15 residues. The CDR3 is CASSWGTGPGNTIYF. The CDR3 DNA reads TGTGCCAGCAGTTGGGGGACAGGGCCTGGAAACACCATATATTTT.

The chain employs TRBV19 and TRBJ2-1; D is uncertain. The CDR3 covers 15 residues. The ends were cut back, 5 bases at V and 5 bases at J, with 16 bases in the middle. Germline V gene data show CDR1 as LNHDA and CDR2 as SQIVND (reference sequence). CDR3 DNA: TGTGCCAGTAGTCCAGCTACCGGGCTCCACAATGAGCAGTTCTTC. It specifies CASSPATGLHNEQFF.

At least ten counts were recorded for this clonotype. The chain carries TRBV11-3 and TRBJ2-1; D unclear. Between the trimmed V and J ends, which lost 4 bases and 7 bases, there was a span of 17 bases. The CDR3 length is 15 residues. Germline loops: CDR1 SGHNT, CDR2 YENEEA. This CDR3 is CASSSMRSTGNEQFF. CDR3 DNA: TGTGCCAGCAGCTCGATGAGATCGACTGGGAATGAGCAGTTCTTC.

This clonotype was picked up many times. In DNA form, the CDR3 reads TGTGCCAGCAGTTGGACTAGCGATTACACCGGGGAGCTGTTTTTT. Protein sequence: CASSWTSDYTGELFF. The chain combines TRBV2 with TRBJ2-2; TRBD2 matches at 9 bases. Germline V CDR1 and CDR2: SNHLY, FYNNEI. J lost 3 bases, V lost 5 bases, and 4 bases had no gene match. CDR3 length: 15 residues. Drawing the rest from reference TRBV2 and TRBJ2-2, the complete variable domain is EPEVTQTPSHQVTQMGQEVILRCVPISNHLYFYWYRQILGQKVEFLVSFYNNEISEKSEIFDDQFSVERPDGSNFTLKIRSTKLEDSAMYFCASSWTSDYTGELFFGEGSRLTVL.

This clonotype came up many times. J is TRBJ2-2 and V is TRBV28, with TRBD2 identical over 10 bases. With V trimmed by 5 bases and J by 1 base, 16 bases remained unmatched. Looked up from germline, CDR1 is MDHEN and CDR2 is SYDVKM. The CDR3 covers 20 residues. In DNA, the CDR3 is TGTGCCAGCAGTCCTATCGTCATAGCTAGCGGGAGAGTGAACACCGGGGAGCTGTTTTTT. It codes for CASSPIVIASGRVNTGELFF.

Comment on this clonotype: Mismatch with germline at one junction end may stem from a read error. The rearrangement joins TRBV4-1 to TRBJ2-7; no definite D call. CDR1 is MGHRA, CDR2 YSYEKL, per germline. The CDR3 loop spans 14 amino acids. The CDR3 is CASSQGRGSYEQYF. DNA of the CDR3: TGTGCCAGCAGCCAAGGACGCGGATCCTACGAGCAGTACTTC.

The table lists this clonotype with a few counts. The chain carries TRBV5-1 and TRBJ1-3; D is unclear. The CDR3 has 15 residues. Germline CDR1 reads SGHRS; CDR2 reads YFSETQ. V dropped 0 bases and J dropped 4 bases, with 11 bases sitting between them. CDR3 sequence: CASSLAQAEGNTIYF. Written as DNA, the CDR3 is TGCGCCAGCAGCTTGGCCCAAGCGGAGGGAAACACCATATATTTT.

This clonotype occurred many times. The V and J genes are TRBV30 and TRBJ1-2; maybe TRBD1 (5 bases). The CDR3 is 13 residues long. The germline V and J ends were trimmed by 1 base and 8 bases, with 14 bases remaining between them. CDR1 is GTSNPN, CDR2 SVGIG, per germline (reference sequence). This chain's CDR3 is CAWSESGERGYTF. The CDR3, as DNA: TGTGCCTGGAGTGAATCGGGGGAAAGAGGCTACACCTTC.

The chain carries TRBV20-1 and TRBJ1-5, with a weak D call TRBD1 (6 bases). This CDR3 has 14 amino acids. Germline CDR1 is DFQATT and CDR2 is SNEGSKA (reference sequence). Between the trimmed V and J ends, which lost 3 bases and 6 bases, there was a span of 15 bases. CDR3 coding DNA: TGCAGTGCTAGGGGGGCCAGGGAAGGTCAGCCCCAGCATTTT. Amino acid sequence: CSARGAREGQPQHF.

This clonotype was recorded many times. The chain joins TRBV7-2 to TRBJ2-1; D is unclear. Between the trimmed V and J ends, which lost 3 bases and 5 bases, there was a span of 8 bases. Per the germline V gene, CDR1 is SGHTA and CDR2 is FQGNSA. This CDR3 contains 13 residues. For the CDR3, the DNA is TGTGCCAGCAGCTTTTCACGCGACAATGAGCAGTTCTTC. Its translation is CASSFSRDNEQFF.

The CDR3 bases are TGTGCCAGCAGTCGGGACAGGGGTCGGGAGCAGTACTTC. It codes for CASSRDRGREQYF. The gene calls are TRBV28 and TRBJ2-7; 10 positions agree with TRBD1. The CDR3 has 13 amino acids. The trim removed 5 bases at V and 7 bases at J, leaving 5 bases unmatched. Per germline, CDR1 MDHEN and CDR2 SYDVKM.

This chain uses TRBV4-1 with TRBJ2-7, with D tentatively TRBD2 (6 bases). CDR1 is MGHRA and CDR2 is YSYEKL in the germline V gene. Trimming removed 2 bases at V and 2 bases at J, with 22 bases between. This CDR3 contains 18 residues. CDR3 nucleotides: TGCGCCAGCAGCCAATTATTTCGGGGGTCAGCTGACGCCTACGAGCAGTACTTC. Encoded protein: CASSQLFRGSADAYEQYF.

This clonotype was detected many times. CDR3 protein: CASSYGGEINEQYF. The CDR3 bases are TGTGCCAGCAGTTACGGGGGAGAGATTAACGAGCAGTACTTC. The V gene is TRBV6-5, the J gene TRBJ2-7, with D possibly called TRBD1 or TRBD2 (5 bases each). The V end was cut by 2 bases, the J end by 5 bases, with 13 bases between. The CDR3 runs 14 residues. Germline V gene data show CDR1 as MNHEY and CDR2 as SVGAGI.

This clonotype was observed at least ten times. The rearrangement joins TRBV11-3 to TRBJ2-5; D is uncertain. Germline V lookup: CDR1 SGHNT, CDR2 YENEEA. The CDR3 sequence is 13 residues long. Deletions cut 5 bases from V and 3 bases from J, with 10 bases between. The CDR3 spells CASSRDMEETQYF. In DNA, the CDR3 is TGTGCCAGCAGCCGCGACATGGAAGAGACCCAGTACTTC. Filled out from reference TRBV11-3 and TRBJ2-5, the complete variable domain reads EAGVVQSPRYKIIEKKQPVAFWCNPISGHNTLYWYLQNLGQGPELLIRYENEEAVDDSQLPKDRFSAERLKGVDSTLKIQPAELGDSAVYLCASSRDMEETQYFGPGTRLLVL.